Reported below is one T cell receptor (beta chain). What antigen it recognizes has not been identified. It has no much larger one-base neighbor in the sample; base qualities were not kept. The sample's time point label is to be understood as: about 28 days (+/-7) after the second vaccine dose. Because spike-specific TCR depth and breadth did not differ between the two schedules, AZD1222 recipients who got a second dose at roughly 4 weeks were pooled with those who got a second dose at roughly 12 weeks. Vaccinee samples were obtained from the UK trials COV001 and COV002, which included a single-blind randomized controlled phase 2/3 trial of AZD1222 (ChAdOx1 nCoV-19) in healthy adults. For TCRbeta chain sequencing, PBMC samples were collected from trial participants at day 0 and at day 28 after the second dose. The CDR3 regions of human TCRbeta chains were subjected to immunosequencing. On the authors' methods: TCRs in the repertoires were matched against a reference library of SARS-CoV-2-specific TCRs that had been generated with the MIRA antigen-specificity platform. Breadth was defined as the fraction of unique TCRs that were SARS-CoV-2-associated, and depth was defined as the fraction of total T cells that were SARS-CoV-2-associated. Using the MIRA data, every spike-specific TCR was mapped to the spike region that the TCR reacted to and assigned to either a CD4 or a CD8 class. Log10-transformed breadth and depth values were compared by one-way ANOVA with Sidak's multiple comparisons tests. TCRdb re-hosts the immuneACCESS table, in-frame sequences only. Its copies lack some clones; in the studies checked, an unresolved V gene accounts for under half of them, and the cause for the rest is not known. That table gives V, J and clone size, and the DNA gave D and trimming. This sample holds approximately 100,000 clones; around 85% were observed only once. Jointly, the top ten make up 4.5% of the sample.

From the cysteine through the phenylalanine, the CDR3 covers 15 amino acids. Of all the DNA, just the CDR3 is kept, 45 bases in frame from base 1. V was cut back by 3 bases and J by 8 bases, leaving a gap of 17 bases between them. CDR1 and CDR2 were assigned from the germline V gene (reference sequence) as GTSNPN and SVGIG. These data belong to a study of T cell responses to AZD1222 COVID-19 vaccine (dated by TCRdb to about 2021). About the investigation overall: TCR sequencing covered 233 trial participants: 200 to 210 given two doses of AZD1222 and about 26 given two doses of MenACWY control vaccine. Enrollment into the trials was organized by age into subgroups of 18-55, 56-69 and 70-plus years, and those subgroups contained roughly 140, 27 and 60 TCR-sequenced participants, respectively. Study-wide conclusions, independent of this receptor: Conclusions about previously exposed vaccinees were limited because only a handful of AZD1222 recipients were SARS-CoV-2 seropositive at baseline. Reportedly, almost half of the unique spike-specific TCRs recognized epitopes lying outside the regions that are mutated in the B.1.351 and B.1.1.7 variants. After two AZD1222 doses, spike-specific TCR breadth and depth were significantly higher than at day 0 and than in MenACWY recipients. In the small 56-69-year group, the increase in depth fell short of significance, most likely because of low power. Vaccine-associated CD4 TCRs spanned the whole spike protein, with dominant responses in regions 160-218 and 743-854. Participants were mostly white British, with more females than males. The authors suggested clonal diversity may have been underestimated. Because no day 14 peak-response samples were available, the repertoires could be characterized only after the peak T cell response.

The chain links TRBV30 with TRBJ2-6, with the D gene possibly TRBD1 or TRBD2, each one fitting 5 bases. This receptor was obtained from an adult who received the AZD1222 COVID-19 vaccine. Sample: peripheral blood, taken 28 days after the second AZD1222 dose. This receptor has the CDR3 CAWRQNGAGPNVLTF. Here is the DNA: TGTGCCTGGAGGCAAAACGGGGCAGGACCCAACGTCCTGACTTTC. Outside the CDR3, residues come from the reference TRBV30 and TRBJ2-6 proteins, so the full variable domain is: SQTIHQWPATLVQPVGSPLSLECTVEGTSNPNLYWYRQAAGRGLQLLFYSVGIGQISSEVPQNLSASRPQDRQFILSSKKLLLSDSGFYLCAWRQNGAGPNVLTFGAGSRLTVL.